Listed below are T cell receptor beta chains from one sample, sequenced in a study of T cell changes during pregnancy in multiple sclerosis. TCRdb keeps only in-frame clones here, not all; method: immunoSEQ multiplex PCR. The table records 80,000 to 100,000 clones, approximately 93% of them present only once. The material sequenced was peripheral blood, taken after pregnancy. These receptors were collected from a female donor with multiple sclerosis, enrolled in a pregnancy study. Both conserved end residues are part of each CDR3. A D gene is named only where the DNA matches it firmly. Some rows mark clone size as missing; the rest say once, few, many or name a class of expanded clone.

TRBJ2-2 . TRBV5-1 TRBD2 TGCGCCAGCAGCCCGCGAGGACTAGCGGGAGTCTCCGGGGAGCTGTTTTTT CASSPRGLAGVSGELFF
TRBJ2-3 . TRBV2 . TGTGCCAGCAGTGGAGGCACAGATACGCAGTATTTT CASSGGTDTQYF
TRBJ2-3 . TRBV11-2 . TGTGCCAGCAGCGATTTGGCGCGGGATACGCAGTATTTT CASSDLARDTQYF
TRBJ2-5 . TRBV6-5 . TGTGCCAGCAGCCCCAGGGGACGGCCTGAAGAGACCCAGTACTTC CASSPRGRPEETQYF
TRBJ1-1 . TRBV19 . TGTGCCAGTTGCGGCGCAGCGAACACTGAAGCTTTCTTT CASCGAANTEAFF
TRBJ1-5 few TRBV30 . TGTGCCTGGAGGGCCCCGGGTCCCGAACAGCCCCAGCATTTT CAWRAPGPEQPQHF
TRBJ1-5 . TRBV28 TRBD1 TGTGCCAGCAGTGATCCCCCTCTAGGGACAGGGTATTTCCAGCCCCAGCATTTT CASSDPPLGTGYFQPQHF
TRBJ2-3 . TRBV30 . TGTGCCTGGAGACGAGCAGATACGCAGTATTTT CAWRRADTQYF
TRBJ1-3 . TRBV25-1 . TGTGCCAGCAGTGAACTATCAGGGGCGAGTGGAAACACCATATATTTT CASSELSGASGNTIYF
TRBJ1-5 . TRBV11-2 TRBD1 TGTGCCAGCAGCTTACTGACAGGGGTCAATCAGCCCCAGCATTTT CASSLLTGVNQPQHF
TRBJ2-3 . TRBV11-2 TRBD2 TGTGCCAGCAGCACGGGGACTAGCGGGGATACGCAGTATTTT CASSTGTSGDTQYF
TRBJ1-2 few TRBV5-1 . TGCGCCAGCACCATGGACAGAGTGGGGGGCTACACCTTC CASTMDRVGGYTF
TRBJ1-5 once TRBV27 TRBD1 TGTGCCAGCAGTGACAGGGGACTTGGCAATCAGCCCCAGCATTTT CASSDRGLGNQPQHF
TRBJ2-7 . TRBV28 TRBD1 TGTGCCAGCAGTTCAATCCGGGACAGAGGGCAGTACTTC CASSSIRDRGQYF
TRBJ2-7 . TRBV20-1 . TGCAGTGCGACTCAGAAGGTCGAGCAGTACTTC CSATQKVEQYF
TRBJ2-7 . TRBV29-1 TRBD2 TGCAGCGTTGGCGGGTTAGCGGGAGGGAACAACGAGCAGTACTTC CSVGGLAGGNNEQYF
TRBJ1-1 . TRBV29-1 . TGCAGCGTTGAAGATCTTTTGGGCAGGGTGAACACTGAAGCTTTCTTT CSVEDLLGRVNTEAFF
TRBJ1-1 . TRBV25-1 . TGTGCCAGCAGTGAAGTTGCCAGTCGGAACACTGAAGCTTTCTTT CASSEVASRNTEAFF
TRBJ1-1 . TRBV18 TRBD1 TGTGCCAGCTCACCTCAGACAGGGTTGGACACTGAAGCTTTCTTT CASSPQTGLDTEAFF
TRBJ2-7 . TRBV1 . TGCACCAGCAGCCTCGGGGACACGGAACCCTACGAGCAGTACTTC CTSSLGDTEPYEQYF
TRBJ2-1 . TRBV19 TRBD1 TGTGCCAGTAGTTGGGGGACAGGGCAATACAATGAGCAGTTCTTC CASSWGTGQYNEQFF
TRBJ2-1 . TRBV29-1 . TGCAGCGTTTGGGCAGGGATCAATGAGCAGTTCTTC CSVWAGINEQFF
TRBJ2-4 . TRBV10-3 TRBD2 TGTGCCACCCTAGCGGGATGGGAAGAGACGGAAAACATTCAGTACTTC CATLAGWEETENIQYF
TRBJ2-2 . TRBV19 . TGTGCCAGTAGTATCCCCGACAGGAACACCGGGGAGCTGTTTTTT CASSIPDRNTGELFF
TRBJ1-2 . TRBV18 . TGTGCCAGCTCGCCTGACACCCTCTATGGCTACACCTTC CASSPDTLYGYTF
TRBJ2-7 . TRBV10-2 . TGCGCCAGTCGCGCACAGATCTGGGCCTACGAGCAGTACTTC CASRAQIWAYEQYF
TRBJ2-3 . TRBV7-2 TRBD2 TGTGCCAGCACCTCGCTCCCCCGGCGGGAGGGACTAGATACGCAGTATTTT CASTSLPRREGLDTQYF
TRBJ2-5 once TRBV9 TRBD2 TGTGCCAGCAGCGTAGCTACTCGGGGGGGCCAAGAGACCCAGTACTTC CASSVATRGGQETQYF
TRBJ2-3 . TRBV6-5 TRBD2 TGTGCCAGCAGTTCTAGCGGGAGTAGGGCAGATACGCAGTATTTT CASSSSGSRADTQYF
TRBJ1-1 . TRBV7-9 TRBD1 TGTGCCAGCAGCTTAAGACAGGGAACTGAAGCTTTCTTT CASSLRQGTEAFF
TRBJ2-1 . TRBV6-5 TRBD2 TGTGCCAGCAGTACCAGCGGGAGTCGGTACAATGAGCAGTTCTTC CASSTSGSRYNEQFF
TRBJ2-3 . TRBV5-4 TRBD2 TGTGCCAGCAGCTTGGCCGGACTAGCGGGCGCGCCCACCACAGATACGCAGTATTTT CASSLAGLAGAPTTDTQYF
TRBJ1-5 . TRBV15 . TGTGCCACCAGTGGACAGAGAAGCAATCAGCCCCAGCATTTT CATSGQRSNQPQHF
TRBJ2-5 once TRBV4-1 TRBD2 TGCGCCAGCAGCCTTGGGGGGGAGGCCCAGTACTTC CASSLGGEAQYF
TRBJ2-5 once TRBV7-9 . TGTGCCAGCAGCTTAGTCCTAGCTGCCCAAGAGACCCAGTACTTC CASSLVLAAQETQYF
TRBJ1-5 . TRBV2 . TGTGCCAGCAGTGAAGAACTAACAGGGACGCATCAGCCCCAGCATTTT CASSEELTGTHQPQHF
TRBJ1-2 . TRBV9 TRBD1 TGTGCCAGCAGCCCGCGGACAGGTTCAATCTCCTATGGCTACACCTTC CASSPRTGSISYGYTF
TRBJ2-4 . TRBV4-1 . TGCGCCAGCAGCCAAGCTGGGGGGGGCCTAGCCAAAAACATTCAGTACTTC CASSQAGGGLAKNIQYF
TRBJ2-7 . TRBV6-1 . TGTGCCAGCAGTGAAGGACAGGATCCTAGAGCCTACGAGCAGTACTTC CASSEGQDPRAYEQYF
TRBJ1-4 . TRBV4-1 . TGCGCCAGCAGCCAAGAGACAGGAGGAAGTGAAAAACTGTTTTTT CASSQETGGSEKLFF
TRBJ2-1 . TRBV11-1 TRBD1 TGTGCCAGCAGCTTAAGGGGGCTGGTGGGCTCCTACAATGAGCAGTTCTTC CASSLRGLVGSYNEQFF
TRBJ2-1 . TRBV9 . TGTGCCAGCAGCGTAGGTATACTAGGTGTCAATGAGCAGTTCTTC CASSVGILGVNEQFF
TRBJ1-1 . TRBV2 . TGTGCCAGCAGTGACCCCCTCGGCACTGAAGCTTTCTTT CASSDPLGTEAFF
TRBJ1-5 few TRBV19 TRBD1 TGTGCCAGTAGTATAGCAGGGACAGGGAATGTGCCCCAGCATTTT CASSIAGTGNVPQHF
TRBJ2-1 . TRBV28 TRBD2 TGTGCCAGCAGGCACCCCCGGGGGGGGCGGGCCAGCTCCTACAATGAGCAGTTCTTC CASRHPRGGRASSYNEQFF
TRBJ2-2 . TRBV11-2 . TGTGCCAGCAGCGGACTCCGGGCGGCCACCGGGGAGCTGTTTTTT CASSGLRAATGELFF
TRBJ2-5 once TRBV9 TRBD2 TGTGCCAGCAGCGTGGATAGCGGGAGAGGAGAGACCCAGTACTTC CASSVDSGRGETQYF
TRBJ2-7 . TRBV9 TRBD1 TGTGCCAGCAGCGTAGTAAGGGCCGGGACAGGGAACCCGTGGGAGCAGTACTTC CASSVVRAGTGNPWEQYF
TRBJ2-7 . TRBV5-1 TRBD2 TGCGCCAGCAGCCCGTCTAGCGGAAGCTTATCCTACGAGCAGTACTTC CASSPSSGSLSYEQYF
TRBJ1-2 . TRBV7-2 . TGTGCCAGCACCCCGGACAAGCACTATGGCTACACCTTC CASTPDKHYGYTF
TRBJ1-2 . TRBV15 TRBD1 TGTGCCACCAGCCGACAGGGGGACTATGGCTACACCTTC CATSRQGDYGYTF
TRBJ1-2 . TRBV7-2 . TGTGCCAGCAGCCTCCGCGGGGGCTACACCTTC CASSLRGGYTF
TRBJ2-3 . TRBV28 TRBD2 TGTGCCAGCAGTTTAGCGGGAGTCAGTACAGATACGCAGTATTTT CASSLAGVSTDTQYF
TRBJ2-7 . TRBV2 TRBD1 TGTGCCAGCAGTTTCGGGACAGGGGGTTACGAGCAGTACTTC CASSFGTGGYEQYF
TRBJ2-1 . TRBV7-3 TRBD2 TGTGCCAGCAGCTTAACCATGACTAGCGGGAGACACAATGAGCAGTTCTTC CASSLTMTSGRHNEQFF
TRBJ1-5 . TRBV19 . TGTGCCAGTACCCCCCGGGACATGGAACGGCCCCAGCATTTT CASTPRDMERPQHF
TRBJ2-7 . TRBV6-1 TRBD2 TGTGCCAGCAGCCCCACTAGCGGGAGGGCCTCCGAGCAGTACTTC CASSPTSGRASEQYF
TRBJ1-2 . TRBV11-2 . TGTGCCAGCAGCTTAGCTTGGGGCGGCTACACCTTC CASSLAWGGYTF
TRBJ2-1 . TRBV7-9 . TGTGCCAGCAGCTTAGCGGGAGGGGGGGAGCAGTTCTTC CASSLAGGGEQFF